The present entry profiles one TCR beta chain with its context. Its target is unknown. The data were obtained in a study of T-cell reconstitution after alpha-beta-depleted transplantation in children. Overall study results and limits: At around two months after transplant, the alpha-beta T cells were reportedly derived from several hundred expanded clones that came from non-depleted graft cells.

Germline values: CDR1 LGHNA, CDR2 YSLEER. The ends were cut back, 4 bases at V and 3 bases at J, with 13 bases in the middle. The length of the CDR3 is 14 residues. Unique molecular identifiers tagged the TCRbeta library. TCRdb analysed the PCR reads with MiXCR anew, one entry per CDR3 protein. The data hold over 450,000 distinct CDR3 sequences, with over 9.5% observed a single time. The clonotype originates from a child aged 2-15 years with inherited bone marrow failure, due to receive a stem cell transplant. The sequencing used PBMCs, collected before TCRalphabeta/CD19-depleted stem cell transplant. This sequence joins TRBV4-3 and TRBJ2-7, with D possibly TRBD2 on 6 matching bases. The CDR3 reads CASSPTPGDYEQYF. DNA for the CDR3: TGCGCCAGCAGCCCAACACCGGGGGACTACGAGCAGTACTTC.